A selection of T cell receptor beta chains follows, all from one sample in a study of blood T cell repertoires in COVID-19. Sequenced by immunoSEQ multiplex PCR; TCRdb stores in-frame clones only, minus some. There are about 300,000 clones in the sample; approximately 85% occur only once, and over 2% lies in the top ten. The sequencing sample was made of PBMCs or T cells enriched from blood (not recorded which). These receptors were collected from a man aged 30 to 45 who had recovered from COVID-19. The CDR3 runs from the conserved cysteine through the conserved F or W. D genes are given only for firm matches. Only part of the rows carry a size: once, few, many, or a class if the clone is expanded.

clone size	D gene	V gene	J gene	CDR3 DNA	CDR3 protein
-	TRBD2	TRBV4-1	TRBJ2-7	TGCGCCAGCAGCCAAGAACCCGGGACTAGGGGCGAGCAGTACTTC	CASSQEPGTRGEQYF
-	TRBD1	TRBV19	TRBJ1-3	TGTGCCAGTAGCCCGGGACAGGGGGCTCTGGTCGGAAACACCATATATTTT	CASSPGQGALVGNTIYF
-	TRBD1	TRBV7-9	TRBJ1-2	TGTGCCAGCACCGTTTACAGGGGGCCAAACTATGGCTACACCTTC	CASTVYRGPNYGYTF
once	TRBD1	TRBV6-6	TRBJ2-7	TGTGCCAGCAGGACAGGGGGTACCTACGAGCAGTACTTC	CASRTGGTYEQYF
-	-	TRBV5-1	TRBJ1-4	TGCGCCAGCAGCGGGCAGGGGAGGGAAAATGAAAAACTGTTTTTT	CASSGQGRENEKLFF
-	TRBD1	TRBV5-1	TRBJ2-7	TGCGCCAGCAGCCCCGGGACAGCCAACTACGAGCAGTACTTC	CASSPGTANYEQYF
-	-	TRBV19	TRBJ1-2	TGTGCCAGTAGTATAAGCGGTTTTAACTATGGCTACACCTTC	CASSISGFNYGYTF
-	-	TRBV3-1/TRBV3-2	TRBJ1-6	TGTGCCAGCAGCTTAATTGGCAGAAGGGGTTCACCCCTCCACTTT	CASSLIGRRGSPLHF
-	-	TRBV30	TRBJ1-1	TGTGCCTGGAGTCCCCTGCGGGGAGTGAACACTGAAGCTTTCTTT	CAWSPLRGVNTEAFF
-	-	TRBV10-2	TRBJ1-1	TGCGCCAGCAGTGGACAGGACTTCGGGTTCGAAGCTTTCTTT	CASSGQDFGFEAFF
-	-	TRBV18	TRBJ2-1	TGTGCCAGCTCACCAAGGGGGGGCACCTACAATGAGCAGTTCTTC	CASSPRGGTYNEQFF
-	TRBD1	TRBV5-8	TRBJ2-3	TGTGCCAGCAGCCCGGGACAGATTACAGATACGCAGTATTTT	CASSPGQITDTQYF
-	-	TRBV28	TRBJ2-3	TGTGCCAGCAGTTTCAGGGGCTGGACAGATACGCAGTATTTT	CASSFRGWTDTQYF
few	TRBD2	TRBV28	TRBJ2-5	TGTGCCAGCATTCTAGCGGGGGGCCAAGAGACCCAGTACTTC	CASILAGGQETQYF
-	-	TRBV18	TRBJ2-2	TGTGCCAGCTCGCGACAGGCCCTCGGGGCCGGGGAGCTGTTTTTT	CASSRQALGAGELFF
-	-	TRBV27	TRBJ1-2	TGTGCCAGCAGCTTTAATCCCGGTACAGGGCCTGGGGGCTACACCTTC	CASSFNPGTGPGGYTF
-	-	TRBV5-6	TRBJ1-4	TGTGCCAGCAGCTCGAAAAAGGACTGGGAGGATGAAAAACTGTTTTTT	CASSSKKDWEDEKLFF
-	-	TRBV11-2	TRBJ2-7	TGTGCCAGCAGCTTAGTCAGCGAGCAGTACTTC	CASSLVSEQYF
-	-	TRBV4-2	TRBJ2-1	TGTGCCAGCAGCCAAGCAGGCTACAATGAGCAGTTCTTC	CASSQAGYNEQFF
-	TRBD1	TRBV10-1	TRBJ1-1	TGCGCCAGCAGGGATACAGGGGACACTGAAGCTTTCTTT	CASRDTGDTEAFF
-	-	TRBV6-5	TRBJ1-1	TGTGCCAGCAGTTACTCAGGGGATGAAGCTTTCTTT	CASSYSGDEAFF
-	-	TRBV2	TRBJ1-1	TGTGCCACCCCCGTCGGGGAAGCTTTCTTT	CATPVGEAFF
once	-	TRBV19	TRBJ1-4	TGTGCCAGTAACTCCCCCAGGGGCGAGGCTAATGAAAAACTGTTTTTT	CASNSPRGEANEKLFF
-	TRBD1	TRBV23-1	TRBJ1-1	TGCGCCAGCAGTCCCGGGACAGGGCTTCTGCGGGCTTTCTTT	CASSPGTGLLRAFF
few	-	TRBV27	TRBJ2-1	TGTGCCAGCAGTTTAACTGCAGGGTACCATGAGCAGTTCTTC	CASSLTAGYHEQFF
-	-	TRBV10-1	TRBJ1-6	TGCGCCAGCAGTGAGCCCCCCCGACTCCCCAACAGGGAAAAGGGTTATAATTCACCCCTCCACTTT	CASSEPPRLPNREKGYNSPLHF
-	-	TRBV7-2	TRBJ2-7	TGTGCCAGCAGCACTGCCTACGAGCAGTACTTC	CASSTAYEQYF
-	-	TRBV15	TRBJ2-3	TGTGCCACCAGCAGAGATGCGGGGGCCCAGAGCAATACGCAGTATTTT	CATSRDAGAQSNTQYF
-	-	TRBV19	TRBJ1-3	TGTGCCAGTAGAGCAGGGGAAGGAAACACCATATATTTT	CASRAGEGNTIYF
-	-	TRBV12-3/TRBV12-4	TRBJ1-5	TGTGCCAGCAGTCAGGACACCTATCAGCCCCAGCATTTT	CASSQDTYQPQHF
-	TRBD1	TRBV6-5	TRBJ2-7	TGTGCCAGCAGCAGCGGACAGGGTAACGAGCAGTACTTC	CASSSGQGNEQYF
-	TRBD1	TRBV5-5	TRBJ2-5	TGTGCCAGCAGCCCGGGACAGTGGAAAGAGACCCAGTACTTC	CASSPGQWKETQYF
-	-	TRBV2	TRBJ1-5	TGTGCCAGCAGTGAAGCGCGGCTTCACAATCAGCCCCAGCATTTT	CASSEARLHNQPQHF
-	-	TRBV18	TRBJ2-4	TGTGCCAGCTCACCACCTCAGGGGCGAAAGGAAAACATTCAGTACTTC	CASSPPQGRKENIQYF
-	TRBD2	TRBV6-5	TRBJ2-7	TGTGCCAGCAGTTCCCCCGGACTAGCCGCCTACGAGCAGTACTTC	CASSSPGLAAYEQYF
-	TRBD2	TRBV10-3	TRBJ2-7	TGTGCCATCAGTGAGTCGCCTAGCGGGGCCTACGAGCAGTACTTC	CAISESPSGAYEQYF
-	-	TRBV7-9	TRBJ1-6	TGTGCCAGCAGCTTGGCAAACAGGAATTCACCCCTCCACTTT	CASSLANRNSPLHF
once	-	TRBV3-1/TRBV3-2	TRBJ2-7	TGTGCCAGCAGCCGGCGTGGGGGGTTCGAGCAGTACTTC	CASSRRGGFEQYF
-	TRBD2	TRBV3-1/TRBV3-2	TRBJ2-2	TGTGCCAGCAGCCAAGTCACTAGCGGGGTCGCGAACACCGGGGAGCTGTTTTTT	CASSQVTSGVANTGELFF
-	-	TRBV4-3	TRBJ1-2	TGCGCCAGCAGCCAAGATGGGCAAGGCTATGGCTACACCTTC	CASSQDGQGYGYTF
-	TRBD1	TRBV19	TRBJ1-2	TGTGCCAGTAGTATTTCGATTTCACCAGGGGGCCATGGCTACACCTTC	CASSISISPGGHGYTF
many	TRBD2	TRBV7-2	TRBJ2-7	TGTGCCAGCAGCTGGGCTAGCGGGGTGAGCTACGAGCAGTACTTC	CASSWASGVSYEQYF
-	-	TRBV6-1	TRBJ1-3	TGTGCCAGCAGTGAAGCGGGGGCCTCTGGAAACACCATATATTTT	CASSEAGASGNTIYF
-	-	TRBV27	TRBJ2-4	TGTGCCAGCAGTCCATCCGGGACACTTAGCATTCAGTACTTC	CASSPSGTLSIQYF
-	TRBD2	TRBV7-9	TRBJ2-3	TGTGCCAGCAGCGGCGGACTAGCGGGGGACACAGATACGCAGTATTTT	CASSGGLAGDTDTQYF
-	TRBD1	TRBV9	TRBJ1-4	TGTGCCAGCAGCGTAAGTGGGACAGGGTCGAATGAAAAACTGTTTTTT	CASSVSGTGSNEKLFF
-	TRBD1	TRBV6-2/TRBV6-3	TRBJ1-1	TGTGCCAGCAGCCGACAGGGGGTTCGAGACACTGAAGCTTTCTTT	CASSRQGVRDTEAFF
-	TRBD1	TRBV30	TRBJ1-5	TGTGCCTGGGCCCCGGGACAGGGCTGGCAGCCCCAGCATTTT	CAWAPGQGWQPQHF
-	TRBD2	TRBV6-2/TRBV6-3	TRBJ2-2	TGTGCCAGCAGTTACCCTACGGGGGGGACGTTTAAGGAGCTGTTTTTT	CASSYPTGGTFKELFF
-	TRBD1	TRBV5-4	TRBJ1-2	TGTGCCAGCAGCGGAGGGACAGACGCTACACCCTATGGCTACACCTTC	CASSGGTDATPYGYTF
-	-	TRBV5-1	TRBJ1-1	TGCGCCAGCAGCTTGGGTCCAGCCATCACTATGAACACTGAAGCTTTCTTT	CASSLGPAITMNTEAFF
-	-	TRBV4-2	TRBJ2-5	TGTGCCAGCAGCCAAGCGGGTGTCGAGACCCAGTACTTC	CASSQAGVETQYF
few	TRBD1	TRBV4-1	TRBJ2-1	TGCGCCAGCAGCCAAGTTAACAGGGGCTCCTACAATGAGCAGTTCTTC	CASSQVNRGSYNEQFF
-	TRBD2	TRBV15	TRBJ2-3	TGTGCCACCAGCAGAGATTTCGGGGGGTCAGATACGCAGTATTTT	CATSRDFGGSDTQYF
few	TRBD1	TRBV6-5	TRBJ1-2	TGTGCCAGCAGTTTCACCCGGGACAGGTTATACTATGGCTACACCTTC	CASSFTRDRLYYGYTF